These 20 T cell receptor beta chains were all obtained from the same sample, sequenced in a study of blood T cell repertoires in COVID-19. Only in-frame clones appear in the TCRdb table, and some are missing; sequencing was by immunoSEQ multiplex PCR. Found here are about 250,000 clones, just over 85% of them singletons; the top ten hold more than 1.5%. The specimen sequenced was PBMCs or T cells enriched from blood (not recorded which). The receptors were sampled from a man aged 35-49 years who had recovered from COVID-19.

V usage is TRBV19 and J usage is TRBJ2-1, with D perhaps matching TRBD2 (5 bases). The V gene lost 9 bases and the J gene lost 8 bases, with 14 bases spanning the gap. CDR1 and CDR2 (germline): LNHDA, SQIVND (reference sequence). The length of the CDR3 is 12 residues. DNA for the CDR3: TGTGCCAGCGGCGAGAGGGTCGATGAGCAGTTCTTC. Its protein product is CASGERVDEQFF.

This clone came up a few times. The chain is built from TRBV7-3 and TRBJ1-1; D unresolved. The CDR3 totals 14 residues. The germline V gene has CDR1 SGHTA and CDR2 FQGTGA. V was cut by 1 base and J by 3 bases, with 9 bases left in between. In nucleotides, the CDR3 is TGTGCCAGCAGCTTAAATGGTGCGGACACTGAAGCTTTCTTT. It codes for CASSLNGADTEAFF.

The V call is TRBV18, the J call TRBJ1-1, with D unclear. The ends were cut back, 4 bases at V and 5 bases at J, with 14 bases in the middle. The CDR3 length is 14 residues. In germline, CDR1 is KGHSH, CDR2 LQKENI. In DNA form, the CDR3 reads TGTGCCAGCTCACTTGTACTAGGTTCGACTGAAGCTTTCTTT. This translates into CASSLVLGSTEAFF.

This clone was recorded only once. In DNA, the CDR3 is TGTGCCAGCAGCCGCGGGCTAGCGGGAGGGCCGGGTTTTGAGTACGAGCAGTACTTC. It specifies CASSRGLAGGPGFEYEQYF. V is TRBV7-6 and J is TRBJ2-7, with 12 bases lining up with TRBD2. Germline V gene lookup returns CDR1 SGHVS and CDR2 FNYEAQ. CDR3 length: 19 amino acids. Losses at the gene ends were 5 bases for V and 4 bases for J; bases not matched to a gene: 18.

V usage is TRBV27 and J usage is TRBJ1-2, with TRBD1 matching over 9 bases. Germline values: CDR1 MNHEY, CDR2 SMNVEV (reference sequence). V was clipped by 3 bases and J by 7 bases; unmatched bases: 6. This CDR3 has 14 amino acids. In DNA form, the CDR3 reads TGTGCCAGCAGTTTCCGGGACAGGGATGGTGGCTACACCTTC. Translated, it gives CASSFRDRDGGYTF.

The chain recombines TRBV9 with TRBJ2-3; 12 bases match TRBD2. Germline V gene data show CDR1 as SGDLS and CDR2 as YYNGEE. The trim removed 1 base at V and 3 bases at J, leaving 6 bases unmatched. The length of the CDR3 is 17 residues. Written as DNA, the CDR3 is TGTGCCAGCAGCGTACCTCTAGCGGGGGGGCCTACAGATACGCAGTATTTT. Translated, it gives CASSVPLAGGPTDTQYF. The complete variable domain, with remaining parts taken from reference TRBV9 and TRBJ2-3, reads DSGVTQTPKHLITATGQRVTLRCSPRSGDLSVYWYQQSLDQGLQFLIQYYNGEERAKGNILERFSAQQFPDLHSELNLSSLELGDSALYFCASSVPLAGGPTDTQYFGPGTRLTVL.

This chain connects TRBV5-1 to TRBJ1-2; D uncertain. The CDR3 is 13 amino acids. V lost 0 bases to trimming and J lost 4 bases, with 7 bases between them. CDR1 and CDR2 (germline): SGHRS, YFSETQ. DNA of the CDR3: TGCGCCAGCAGCTTGGGACAATTCTATGGCTACACCTTC. Its protein is CASSLGQFYGYTF. The variable domain in full, with the rest retrieved from reference TRBV5-1 and TRBJ1-2, is KAGVTQTPRYLIKTRGQQVTLSCSPISGHRSVSWYQQTPGQGLQFLFEYFSETQRNKGNFPGRFSGRQFSNSRSEMNVSTLELGDSALYLCASSLGQFYGYTFGSGTRLTVV.

The DNA of the CDR3 is TGTGCCAGCAGCCACGGACTAGCGGGGGACTACAATGAGCAGTTCTTC. Protein product: CASSHGLAGDYNEQFF. This chain joins TRBV7-9 and TRBJ2-1; 13 bases are a match to TRBD2. There are 16 residues in the CDR3. The J segment lost 3 bases and the V segment lost 5 bases, leaving 4 bases of the junction unmatched. Germline V CDR1 and CDR2: SEHNR, FQNEAQ (reference sequence).

The chain links TRBV12-3 or TRBV12-4 to TRBJ1-4; D is ambiguous. Trimming shortened V by 4 bases and J by 8 bases, and 11 bases separated the two germline ends. This CDR3 is built from 13 residues. CDR3 region: CASSSLIGEKLFF. The DNA for the CDR3 is TGTGCCAGCAGTTCCCTCATCGGGGAAAAACTGTTTTTT.

V is TRBV6-2 or TRBV6-3 and J is TRBJ2-2, with 8 bases fitting TRBD1. Germline CDR1 and CDR2: MNHEY and SVGEGT. This CDR3 has 17 residues. Trimming removed 4 bases from V and 1 base from J; junction bases left unmatched: 8. The DNA for the CDR3 is TGTGCCAGCAGTTTGTTCGGACAGGGAGGGAACACCGGGGAGCTGTTTTTT. Translated: CASSLFGQGGNTGELFF.

The chain uses TRBV6-5 and TRBJ1-6, with 7 nucleotides matching TRBD1. Trimming took 5 bases from V and 6 from J; bases not matched to a gene: 7. The V gene's germline CDR1 is MNHEY and CDR2 SVGAGI. The CDR3 covers 15 residues. The CDR3 bases are TGTGCCAGCAGTCGCACCGGGACAGTTAATTCACCCCTCCACTTT. Translated, it gives CASSRTGTVNSPLHF.

The V gene is TRBV5-1, the J gene TRBJ2-5, with 8 bases that match TRBD2. Losses at the gene ends were 2 bases for V and 4 bases for J; bases not matched to a gene: 10. This CDR3 is built from 16 residues. CDR1 and CDR2 (germline): SGHRS, YFSETQ. DNA for the CDR3: TGCGCCAGCAGCTTTTTTGGCGGGAGGAATAGAGAGACCCAGTACTTC. Amino acids: CASSFFGGRNRETQYF.

The chain employs TRBV29-1 and TRBJ1-2; D unclear. The CDR3 covers 12 residues. Trimming took off 7 bases at V and 8 bases at J, with 17 bases between the two ends. Germline V gene sequence: CDR1 SQVTM, CDR2 ANQGSEA. CDR3 coding DNA: TGCAGCGCTGGCCGGTCCAATGCGGGCTACACCTTC. Translated: CSAGRSNAGYTF. Drawing the rest from reference TRBV29-1 and TRBJ1-2, the complete variable domain is SAVISQKPSRDICQRGTSLTIQCQVDSQVTMMFWYRQQPGQSLTLIATANQGSEATYESGFVIDKFPISRPNLTFSTLTVSNMSPEDSSIYLCSAGRSNAGYTFGSGTRLTVV.

J is TRBJ2-7 and V is TRBV7-8; 9 bases are a match to TRBD1. This CDR3 spans 15 amino acids. The V segment lost 0 bases and the J segment 1 base; nucleotides outside the gene matches: 1. Germline values: CDR1 SGHVS, CDR2 FQNEAQ. The CDR3 bases are TGTGCCAGCAGCTTAGCACAGGGGGCGTCCTACGAGCAGTACTTC. Protein: CASSLAQGASYEQYF.

This sequence joins TRBV10-3 and TRBJ1-3, with D possibly being TRBD1 (5 bases). V shed 7 bases and J shed 0 bases, with 19 bases lying between them. Germline CDR1 ENHRY, CDR2 SYGVKD. The CDR3 extends over 17 amino acids. The chain's CDR3 is CAINPRGWEPSGNTIYF. The CDR3 nucleotides are TGTGCCATCAATCCGCGGGGGTGGGAACCCTCTGGAAACACCATATATTTT.

CDR3 residues: CAISESTSGGAVEQFF. CDR3 bases: TGTGCCATCAGTGAGTCGACCAGCGGGGGGGCCGTTGAGCAGTTCTTC. The chain couples TRBV10-3 to TRBJ2-1; 10 positions match TRBD2. V shed 0 bases and J 9 bases; nucleotides not matched to a gene: 8. This CDR3 is 16 amino acids long. The germline gives CDR1 ENHRY, CDR2 SYGVKD.

This clone was observed a few times. This chain connects TRBV20-1 to TRBJ2-7, with TRBD1 matching over 7 bases. With 3 bases clipped from V and 4 bases from J, the junction kept 6 bases outside the gene matches. The CDR3 runs 13 residues. The germline CDR1 and CDR2 sequences are DFQATT and SNEGSKA (reference sequence). This CDR3 is CSASSDREYEQYF. In DNA form, the CDR3 reads TGCAGTGCTAGTTCCGACAGGGAATACGAGCAGTACTTC.

J is TRBJ1-1 and V is TRBV2; a weak D match, TRBD1 (6 bases). CDR1 is SNHLY and CDR2 is FYNNEI in the germline V gene. The CDR3 sequence is 15 residues long. The ends were cut back, 3 bases at V and 1 base at J, with 12 bases in the middle. The CDR3 sequence is CASSEGHRTNTEAFF. CDR3 in DNA: TGTGCCAGCAGTGAGGGACACCGGACGAACACTGAAGCTTTCTTT.

The chain links TRBV27 to TRBJ2-7; D uncertain. Germline loops: CDR1 MNHEY, CDR2 SMNVEV (reference sequence). This CDR3 is 12 amino acids long. Trimming cost V 4 bases and J 5 bases, with 9 bases left between them. The CDR3 loop is CASSYGLDEQYF. CDR3 bases: TGTGCCAGCAGTTATGGGCTCGACGAGCAGTACTTC.

This chain joins TRBV6-5 and TRBJ1-6; D gene unclear. This CDR3 contains 14 residues. Germline CDR1 is MNHEY and CDR2 is SVGAGI. V lost 6 bases to trimming and J lost 9 bases, with 15 bases between them. This chain's CDR3 is CASRSPREGSPLHF. As DNA, the CDR3 is TGTGCCAGCAGGTCCCCTAGGGAGGGTTCACCCCTCCACTTT.